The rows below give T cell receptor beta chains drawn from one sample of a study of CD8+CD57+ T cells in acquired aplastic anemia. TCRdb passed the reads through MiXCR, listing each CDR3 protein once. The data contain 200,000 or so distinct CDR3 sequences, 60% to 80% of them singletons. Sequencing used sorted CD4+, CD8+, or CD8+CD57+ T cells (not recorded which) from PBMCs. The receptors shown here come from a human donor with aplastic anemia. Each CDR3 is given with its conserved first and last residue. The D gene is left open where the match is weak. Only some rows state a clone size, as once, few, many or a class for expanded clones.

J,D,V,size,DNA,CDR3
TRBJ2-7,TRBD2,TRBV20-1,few,TGCAGTGCTAGCAGGGCCCTAGCGGGGGGGTACGAGCAGTACTTC,CSASRALAGGYEQYF
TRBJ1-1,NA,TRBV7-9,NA,TGTGCCAGCAGCTTAGGGTCTGCCCCGGTCGGAGCTTTCTTT,CASSLGSAPVGAFF
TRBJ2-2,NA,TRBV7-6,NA,TGTGCCAGCAGCTTAGCCGGCGGGGCGAACACCGGGGAGCTGTTTTTT,CASSLAGGANTGELFF
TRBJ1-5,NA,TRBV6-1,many,TGTGCCAGCAGTGAAAGGGTAGGTTGGTGGAGTCAGCCCCAGCATTTT,CASSERVGWWSQPQHF
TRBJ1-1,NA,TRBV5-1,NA,TGCGCCAGCAGCCCTATCGGGGGGCTACTGAACACTGAAGCTTTCTTT,CASSPIGGLLNTEAFF
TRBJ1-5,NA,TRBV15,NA,TGTGCCACCAGCGGCCGAACAGGTAGCAATCAGCCCCAGCATTTT,CATSGRTGSNQPQHF
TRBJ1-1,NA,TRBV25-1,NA,TGTGCCAGCACCAGGTGGGGTGGAGTGAACACTGAAGCTTTCTTT,CASTRWGGVNTEAFF
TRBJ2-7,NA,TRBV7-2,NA,TGTGCCAGCAGCTTAGGTCTGGGTAGTGGCTACGAGCAGTACTTC,CASSLGLGSGYEQYF
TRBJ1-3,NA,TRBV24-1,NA,TGTGCCACCAGTGAACGAAACACCATATGTTTT,CATSERNTICF
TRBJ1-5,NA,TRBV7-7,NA,TGTGCCAGCAGCTTAGCGGTCAATCAGCCCCAGCATTTT,CASSLAVNQPQHF
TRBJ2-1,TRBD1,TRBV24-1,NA,TGTGCCACCGGGGACAGGGTCAATGAGCAGTTCTTC,CATGDRVNEQFF
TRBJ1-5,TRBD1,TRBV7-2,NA,TGTGCCAGCAGCTTATTGGCAAGGGACAGGGTAAGCAATCCGCCCCAGCATTTT,CASSLLARDRVSNPPQHF
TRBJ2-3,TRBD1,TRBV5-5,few,TGTGCCAGCAGCTTTGGGACAGGGGGTACGCAGTATTTT,CASSFGTGGTQYF
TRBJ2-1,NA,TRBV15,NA,TGTGCCACCAGCAGCGGGGGCCCGAGCTCCTACAATGAGCAGTTCTTC,CATSSGGPSSYNEQFF
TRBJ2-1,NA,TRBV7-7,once,TGTGCTAGCAGCTTAACGGCCGGAAGGGGTGAGCAGTTCTTC,CASSLTAGRGEQFF
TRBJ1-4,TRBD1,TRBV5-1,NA,TGCGCCAGCAACTCAGGGGGGGTTAATGAAAAACTGTTTTTT,CASNSGGVNEKLFF
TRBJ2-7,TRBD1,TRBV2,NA,TGTGCCACCACACTGGGACAGGGCACCTACGAGCAGTACTTC,CATTLGQGTYEQYF
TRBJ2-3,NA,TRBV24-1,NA,TGTGCCACCAGCCTTGGACAGCACGACACAGATACGCAGTATTTT,CATSLGQHDTDTQYF
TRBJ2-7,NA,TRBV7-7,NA,TGTGCTAGCAGCTTGAGCAGGAGCTCCTACGAGCAGTACTTC,CASSLSRSSYEQYF
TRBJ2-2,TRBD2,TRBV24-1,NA,TGTGCCACCAGTGGGACTAGCGGGGGCACCGGGGAGCTGTTTTTT,CATSGTSGGTGELFF
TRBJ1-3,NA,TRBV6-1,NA,TGTGCCAGCACCTACTCAGGGACGGCAGATGGAAACACCATATATTTT,CASTYSGTADGNTIYF
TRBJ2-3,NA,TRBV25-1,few,TGTGCCAGCAGTGAATTAGGGCCGGTCCGTGATACGCAGTATTTT,CASSELGPVRDTQYF
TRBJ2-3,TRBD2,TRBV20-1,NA,TGCAGTGCTAGGACGGGAGGGGTAGATACGCAGTATTTT,CSARTGGVDTQYF
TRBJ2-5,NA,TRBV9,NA,TGTGCCAGCAGCGTCAGGGGGGGGGCCCCGGAGACCCAGTACTTC,CASSVRGGAPETQYF
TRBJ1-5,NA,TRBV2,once,TGTGCCAGCAGTTTAAACGGGGGCGATCAGCCCCAGCATTTT,CASSLNGGDQPQHF
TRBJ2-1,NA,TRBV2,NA,TGTGCCAGCAGTTATCGGACCCTCTACAATGAGCAGTTCTTC,CASSYRTLYNEQFF
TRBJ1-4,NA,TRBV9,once,TGTGCCAGCAGGTATGGAGGAAGGAATGAAAAACTGTTTTTT,CASRYGGRNEKLFF
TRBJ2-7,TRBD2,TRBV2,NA,TGTGCCAGCAGTGAGACCCGCGGGAGAAGCTACGGGCAGTACTTC,CASSETRGRSYGQYF
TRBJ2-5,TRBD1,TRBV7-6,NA,TGTGCCAGCAGCCCGGGACAGGGTCAAGAGACCCAGTACTTC,CASSPGQGQETQYF
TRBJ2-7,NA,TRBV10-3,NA,TGTGCCATCAGTGGGGACTCGGCTTCCTACGAGCAGTACTTC,CAISGDSASYEQYF
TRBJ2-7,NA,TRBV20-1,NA,TGCAGTGCGTCGAGGTCTAAGGCCCCAAGCTCCTACGAGCAGTACTTC,CSASRSKAPSSYEQYF
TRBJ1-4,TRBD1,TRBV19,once,TGTGCCAGTAGTACTCCGACAGGGGTGATGAATGAAAAACTGTTTTTT,CASSTPTGVMNEKLFF
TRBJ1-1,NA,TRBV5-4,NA,TGTGCCAGCAGCCATTCAGGGTCGGTGAACACTGAAGCTTTCTTT,CASSHSGSVNTEAFF
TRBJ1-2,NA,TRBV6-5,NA,TGTGCCAGCAGTTACGGGGGTGTGGATGGCTACACCTTC,CASSYGGVDGYTF
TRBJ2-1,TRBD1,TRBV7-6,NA,TGTGCCAGCAGGTCCGGGACAGGGGGCTACAATGAGCAGTTCTTC,CASRSGTGGYNEQFF
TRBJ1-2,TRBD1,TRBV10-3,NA,TGTGCCATCAGTGAGTCGATCGTCGAGAGGGGGCTCTATGGCTACACCTTC,CAISESIVERGLYGYTF
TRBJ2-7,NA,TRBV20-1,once,TGCAGTGCTAGAGATCCCGCAGCCAGCTACGAGCAGTACTTC,CSARDPAASYEQYF
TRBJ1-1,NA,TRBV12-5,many,TGTGCTAGTGGTCCGGACGGGAACACTGAAGCTTTCTTT,CASGPDGNTEAFF
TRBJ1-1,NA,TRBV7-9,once,TGTGCCAGCACCCCCCCTACAGGGTCTGAAGCTTTCTTT,CASTPPTGSEAFF
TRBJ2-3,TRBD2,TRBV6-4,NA,TGTGCCAGCAGTGAGGGACTAGCGGGATCTGATACGCAGTATTTT,CASSEGLAGSDTQYF
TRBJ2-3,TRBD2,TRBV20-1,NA,TGCAGTGCTGGACCCCCTAGCGGGAGATTAGATACGCAGTATTTT,CSAGPPSGRLDTQYF
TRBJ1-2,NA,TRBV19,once,TGTGCCAGTAGGGTCCCCGGGAACCGCTATGGCTACACCTTC,CASRVPGNRYGYTF
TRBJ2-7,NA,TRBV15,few,TGTGCCACCAGGAGCGGCAGCCCTCCCTACGAGCAGTACTTC,CATRSGSPPYEQYF
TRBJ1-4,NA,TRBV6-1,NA,TGTGCCAGCGGAGAACCCGCAACTAATGAAAAACTGTTTTTT,CASGEPATNEKLFF
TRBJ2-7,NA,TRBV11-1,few,TGTGCCAGCAGCCGGACGGCGACCTACGAGCAGTACTTC,CASSRTATYEQYF
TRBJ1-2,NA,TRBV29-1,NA,TGCAGCGTTGAAGATAGAGGCAGGGTGAATGGCTACACCTTC,CSVEDRGRVNGYTF
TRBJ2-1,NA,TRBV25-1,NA,TGTGCCAGCAGTGAATGGGGGGAGATGGGGAATGAGCAGTTCTTC,CASSEWGEMGNEQFF
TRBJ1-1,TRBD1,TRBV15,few,TGTGCCACCAGCAGACCATTTCCGGGACAGGGGGCGACAGGGCTAAACACTGAAGCTTTCTTT,CATSRPFPGQGATGLNTEAFF